A selection of T cell receptor beta chains follows, all from one sample in a study of technical replicates of blood from a handful of donors. TCRdb's copy holds only in-frame clones and misses some; the assay was immunoSEQ multiplex PCR. The repertoire has 91,000 or so clones, 95% of them found once; the top ten carry around 0.21%. Specimen: T cells isolated from PBMCs. Every receptor here comes from a human donor in good health. Each CDR3 is given with its conserved first and last residue. The D gene is left open where the match is weak. Size is omitted from some rows. Given values are once, few, many or a class for expanded clones.

v_call	clone_size	d_call	j_call	cdr3_length	cdr3_nt	cdr3_aa
TRBV5-1	.	TRBD1	TRBJ1-1	15	TGCGCCAGCAGCCACCGGGGACAGGGGGCAGCTGAAGCTTTCTTT	CASSHRGQGAAEAFF
TRBV19	.	.	TRBJ1-5	13	TGTGCCAGTAGTAGCCAGGGTGCTCAGCCCCAGCATTTT	CASSSQGAQPQHF
TRBV6-6	.	TRBD2	TRBJ2-1	15	TGTGCCAGCAGACGGGAAGGACTAGCGTTCAATGAGCAGTTCTTC	CASRREGLAFNEQFF
TRBV7-6	.	TRBD2	TRBJ2-7	17	TGTGCCAGCAGCCGATACGGGGGGGGCCCCTTAACCTACGAGCAGTACTTC	CASSRYGGGPLTYEQYF
TRBV15	.	TRBD1	TRBJ2-1	12	TGTGCCACCGCTACAGGGGCTGTACCGCAGTTCTTC	CATATGAVPQFF
TRBV14	.	TRBD2	TRBJ2-7	13	TGTGCCAGCGGACTAGCGGGGAACTACGAGCAGTACTTC	CASGLAGNYEQYF
TRBV28	.	TRBD1	TRBJ1-1	12	TGTGCCAGCAGCCTCCGGGACAGGGCTGCTTTCTTT	CASSLRDRAAFF
TRBV9	.	TRBD2	TRBJ2-2	17	TGTGCCAGCAGCCGGCGGGGGGCCGCTCGGGGCACCGGGGAGCTGTTTTTT	CASSRRGAARGTGELFF
TRBV28	.	TRBD2	TRBJ2-3	21	TGTGCCAGCACCTTAGTACTTACCCCGGAAGCGGGAGGCCCTAGCACAGATACGCAGTATTTT	CASTLVLTPEAGGPSTDTQYF
TRBV9	.	.	TRBJ1-5	15	TGTGCCAGCAGCGTAACGGGGGGCGGCAATCAGCCCCAGCATTTT	CASSVTGGGNQPQHF
TRBV2	once	TRBD2	TRBJ2-5	15	TGTGCCAGCAGTGAAGCGGGGAGCGGGAGGGAGACCCAGTACTTC	CASSEAGSGRETQYF
TRBV5-1	.	TRBD2	TRBJ2-1	14	TGCGCCAGCTCTGGACTAGCGGGAACGAATGAGCAGTTCTTC	CASSGLAGTNEQFF
TRBV6-4	.	.	TRBJ2-1	14	TGTGCCAGCAGTGAAGGGAGCTCCTACAATGAGCAGTTCTTC	CASSEGSSYNEQFF
TRBV9	.	TRBD2	TRBJ2-1	14	TGTGCCAGCAGCGCCCTAGCGGGGGGGAATGAGCAGTTCTTC	CASSALAGGNEQFF
TRBV9	.	.	TRBJ2-1	16	TGTGCCAGCAGCGTAGTTGGAGGGGGCACCTACAATGAGCAGTTCTTC	CASSVVGGGTYNEQFF
TRBV5-1	once	.	TRBJ1-3	17	TGCGCCAGCAGTTGGTCTTTACAAGGGACACCCGGGCTTACGATATATTTT	CASSWSLQGTPGLTIYF
TRBV9	.	.	TRBJ2-3	15	TGTGCCAGCAGCGTAGTGAGCGGATTCACAGATACGCAGTATTTT	CASSVVSGFTDTQYF
TRBV11-3	.	TRBD2	TRBJ2-3	16	TGTGCCAGCAGCCCTCGTAGCGGGACTAGCACAGATACGCAGTATTTT	CASSPRSGTSTDTQYF
TRBV6-1	once	.	TRBJ1-6	16	TGTGCCAGCAGTGAGTTCAGTCAAAACTATAATTCACCCCTCCACTTT	CASSEFSQNYNSPLHF
TRBV25-1	.	TRBD1	TRBJ1-2	14	TGTGCCAGCGGGCGGCCCGGGACAGCCTATGGCTACACCTTC	CASGRPGTAYGYTF
TRBV2	.	.	TRBJ2-1	14	TGTGCCACCCAAACTCACGGGGGAACGAATGAGCAGTTCTTC	CATQTHGGTNEQFF
TRBV5-4	.	TRBD2	TRBJ2-7	16	TGTGCCAGCAGACTAGCGGGGGGCCCGAGCTCCTACGAGCAGTACTTC	CASRLAGGPSSYEQYF
TRBV29-1	.	.	TRBJ1-1	12	TGCAGCAGCGGTCACCCGAACACTGAAGCTTTCTTT	CSSGHPNTEAFF
TRBV28	.	.	TRBJ2-7	12	TGTGCCAGCAGTTCAACATATTCCGAGCAGTACTTC	CASSSTYSEQYF
TRBV4-2	.	TRBD2	TRBJ2-5	16	TGTGCCAGCAGCCAGGAACTAGCGGGAGGGGGGGAGACCCAGTACTTC	CASSQELAGGGETQYF
TRBV15	.	TRBD1	TRBJ1-2	15	TGTGCCACCAGCAGAGATCGGACAGGGGGCTATGGCTACACCTTC	CATSRDRTGGYGYTF
TRBV15	.	.	TRBJ1-1	14	TGTGCCACCAGCAGAGACAGGGCGAACACTGAAGCTTTCTTT	CATSRDRANTEAFF
TRBV6-1	.	.	TRBJ1-4	14	TGTGCCAGCAGTGGACGGGGTTTAATCGAAAAACTGTTTTTT	CASSGRGLIEKLFF
TRBV5-6	.	.	TRBJ2-5	14	TGTGCCAGCAGCTTGGCGCAGGGACAAGAGACCCAGTACTTC	CASSLAQGQETQYF
TRBV6-5	.	.	TRBJ2-2	15	TGTGCCAGCAGTTACTTGACTTTCAACACCGGGGAGCTGTTTTTT	CASSYLTFNTGELFF
TRBV5-5	.	.	TRBJ1-2	15	TGTGCCAGCAGCACTCAACAGGGTCTGGGCTATGGCTACACCTTC	CASSTQQGLGYGYTF
TRBV2	.	TRBD2	TRBJ2-3	17	TGTGCCAGCAGTGAACCGGTACTAGCGGGGGGGCAGAGTACGCAGTATTTT	CASSEPVLAGGQSTQYF
TRBV19	.	TRBD2	TRBJ2-7	14	TGTGCCAGTAGTACCGGGACTAGCACTTACGAGCAGTACTTC	CASSTGTSTYEQYF
TRBV28	.	TRBD1	TRBJ2-7	15	TGTGCCAGCAGCCACACCACAGGGGGTGTCGACGAGCAGTACTTC	CASSHTTGGVDEQYF
TRBV6-5	once	.	TRBJ2-1	14	TGTGCCAGCATGAGGGGGTCGCCCTACAATGAGCAGTTCTTC	CASMRGSPYNEQFF
TRBV6-1	.	.	TRBJ2-3	14	TGTGCCAGCAGGAGGGGGAGATTCACAGATACGCAGTATTTT	CASRRGRFTDTQYF
TRBV2	.	TRBD2	TRBJ2-7	13	TGTGCCAGCAGCGGGACTAGCACCTACGAGCAGTACTTC	CASSGTSTYEQYF
TRBV7-2	.	.	TRBJ1-2	13	TGTGCCAGCACCCCGAGGTCCGCGGGTGGCTACACCTTC	CASTPRSAGGYTF
TRBV5-1	.	TRBD1	TRBJ1-1	15	TGCGCCAGCAGCTTGGCTCAGGGGGCGAAAACTGAAGCTTTCTTT	CASSLAQGAKTEAFF
TRBV5-1	.	.	TRBJ2-7	15	TGCGCCAGCAGCTTGGATCCGCAGGGATCCTACGAGCAGTACTTC	CASSLDPQGSYEQYF
TRBV15	once	.	TRBJ2-3	16	TGTGCCACCGCCCAGGGATCGGCAATAGGCACAGATACGCAGTATTTT	CATAQGSAIGTDTQYF